One sample yielded the 24 T cell receptor beta chains listed below, sequenced in a study of regulatory T cells in long-lasting Graves disease. Combining iRepertoire HTBI primers with Arm-PCR of CDR3 regions, the authors built TCR beta libraries. Using its own MiXCR run on the multiplex PCR reads, TCRdb lists one record per CDR3 protein. Altogether more than 450,000 distinct CDR3 sequences are present, about a sixth being singletons, with the ten largest covering more than 9%. Time point meaning: newly diagnosed GD, antithyroid drugs for less than 3 months. Scientists built the TCR library using RNA that was extracted from PBMCs. A further study also used this sample, focusing on T cells in Graves' hyperthyroidism and ophthalmopathy.

This specimen consisted of peripheral blood mononuclear cells (PBMCs), obtained at new diagnosis, from a patient treated with antithyroid drugs. The receptors were sampled from a man aged 35-49 years with Graves disease.

This clonotype was seen at least ten times. The gene calls are TRBV12-5 and TRBJ2-5, with D tentatively TRBD1 (6 bases). The CDR3 spans 12 residues. Germline CDR1 and CDR2: LGHNT and FRNRAP. With 0 bases removed from V and 7 bases from J, the gap between germline ends came to 6 bases. The CDR3 region is CASGLVQGTQYF. CDR3 nucleotides: TGTGCTAGTGGTTTGGTACAGGGGACCCAGTACTTC.

Only one count was recorded for this clonotype. The CDR3 coding sequence is TGCAGTGCTACAAGGTGGGGGACTAGCGGGAGGGCCTACTACAATGAGCAGTTCTTC. It is translated as CSATRWGTSGRAYYNEQFF. The chain couples TRBV20-1 to TRBJ2-1; 16 nucleotides agree with TRBD2. Germline CDR1 and CDR2: DFQATT and SNEGSKA (reference sequence). V lost 4 bases and J lost 3; bases outside the gene matches: 12. The CDR3 runs to 19 residues.

On this clonotype: With a much larger clone just one base away, this may be a read error. The chain links TRBV7-8 to TRBJ1-1, with 9 positions matching TRBD1. This CDR3 has 15 amino acids. Germline loops: CDR1 SGHVS, CDR2 FQNEAQ. V shed 3 bases and J 6 bases; nucleotides not matched to a gene: 8. This CDR3 is CASSFGGQGTAEAFF. The CDR3 DNA follows: TGTGCCAGCAGCTTTGGCGGACAGGGGACCGCTGAAGCTTTCTTT. Complete variable domain (other parts from reference TRBV7-8 and TRBJ1-1): GAGVSQSPRYKVAKRGQDVALRCDPISGHVSLFWYQQALGQGPEFLTYFQNEAQLDKSGLPSDRFFAERPEGSVSTLKIQRTQQEDSAVYLCASSFGGQGTAEAFFGQGTRLTVV.

This clonotype was detected only a few times. J is TRBJ2-5 and V is TRBV6-1, with D possibly called TRBD1 or TRBD2 (5 bases each). V shed 6 bases and J shed 3 bases, with 14 bases lying between them. Germline CDR1 is MNHNS and CDR2 is SASEGT. The CDR3 contains 14 residues. The CDR3 here is CASRRPWGKETQYF. Written as DNA, the CDR3 is TGTGCCAGCAGGAGACCTTGGGGGAAAGAGACCCAGTACTTC.

V gene TRBV20-1 combines with J gene TRBJ1-1, with a possible D match to TRBD1 (5 bases). The V gene lost 4 bases and the J gene lost 11 bases, with 17 bases spanning the gap. The CDR3 is 12 amino acids. CDR1 and CDR2 from the germline V gene are DFQATT and SNEGSKA (reference sequence). The CDR3 region has the DNA TGCAGTGCTACCTCCTCCAGGGAGTTTGCTTTCTTT. It yields the protein CSATSSREFAFF.

This clonotype was detected only a few times. CDR3 coding DNA: TGTGCCAGCAGCCCCCACGTGAAACCCGGAAACACCATATATTTT. Its protein product is CASSPHVKPGNTIYF. The V and J genes are TRBV14 and TRBJ1-3; D not resolved. The CDR3 length is 15 residues. Germline CDR1 and CDR2: SGHDN and FVKESK. Trimming took off 4 bases at V and 4 bases at J, with 14 bases between the two ends.

Many counts were recorded for this clonotype. The rearrangement joins TRBV28 to TRBJ2-1, with TRBD2 matching 7 bases. The trim removed 3 bases at V and 2 bases at J, leaving 7 bases unmatched. Per the germline V gene, CDR1 is MDHEN and CDR2 is SYDVKM. The CDR3 consists of 16 residues. The CDR3 loop reads CASSLMVGGTYNEQFF. As DNA, the CDR3 is TGTGCCAGCAGTTTGATGGTCGGGGGGACCTACAATGAGCAGTTCTTC.

There are many counts of this clonotype. V usage is TRBV11-2 and J usage is TRBJ2-3, with 8 positions matching TRBD1. Germline V gene data show CDR1 as SGHAT and CDR2 as FQNNGV. The ends lost 2 bases at V and 4 bases at J; junction bases unmatched: 8. The CDR3 has 16 residues. CDR3 loop: CASSLHTGGIADTQYF. For the CDR3, the DNA is TGTGCCAGCAGCTTACACACAGGGGGTATAGCAGATACGCAGTATTTT.

This clonotype has a count of ten or more. The V call is TRBV20-1, the J call TRBJ2-1; 10 bases match TRBD2. The CDR3 has 11 residues. Germline-derived CDR1 and CDR2 are DFQATT and SNEGSKA (reference sequence). The CDR3 region has the DNA TGCATCCCAGCGGGGGGGGGTGAGCAGTTCTTC. Its protein product is CIPAGGGEQFF.

This clonotype appeared many times. The CDR3 nucleotides are TGTGCCAGCAGCCCCGAGGGACTAGCGATAAATGAGCAGTTCTTC. Translating gives CASSPEGLAINEQFF. The chain links TRBV7-3 to TRBJ2-1, with 10 bases lining up with TRBD2. V was clipped by 5 bases and J by 7 bases; unmatched bases: 8. This CDR3 has 15 residues. CDR1 and CDR2 from the germline V gene are SGHTA and FQGTGA.

This chain uses TRBV28 with TRBJ1-5; no firm D call. This CDR3 spans 17 amino acids. Trimming shortened V by 8 bases and J by 1 base, and 21 bases separated the two germline ends. The germline V gene encodes CDR1 MDHEN and CDR2 SYDVKM. The chain's CDR3 is CASALTDTLRSNQPQHF. DNA of the CDR3: TGTGCCAGCGCCTTAACCGACACTCTTCGGAGCAATCAGCCCCAGCATTTT.

The chain recombines TRBV28 with TRBJ2-2, with 9 bases matching TRBD1. Germline trimming cut 2 bases from V and 7 bases from J; bases unmatched to any gene: 5. The CDR3 covers 15 residues. Per the germline V gene, CDR1 is MDHEN and CDR2 is SYDVKM. CDR3 coding DNA: TGTGCCAGCAGTTTAGGTGGACAGGGGAACGGGGAGCTGTTTTTT. It is translated as CASSLGGQGNGELFF.

The V and J genes are TRBV9 and TRBJ2-7; 7 bases line up with TRBD1. This CDR3 is 15 amino acids long. CDR1 is SGDLS and CDR2 is YYNGEE in the germline V gene. After removal of 3 bases from V and 3 bases from J, the junction contained 9 bases not matched to a gene. The CDR3 spells CASSETGEPIYEQYF. CDR3 nucleotides: TGTGCCAGCAGCGAAACAGGGGAACCGATCTACGAGCAGTACTTC.

Remarks on this clonotype: Given a much more abundant clone one base away, this may be a read error. The rearrangement links TRBV30 to TRBJ2-1, with D uncertain. Between the trimmed V and J ends, which lost 3 bases and 3 bases, there was a span of 9 bases. The germline V gene has CDR1 GTSNPN and CDR2 SVGIG (reference sequence). This CDR3 region has 13 residues. CDR3 loop: CAWSSDCYNEQFF. DNA for the CDR3: TGTGCCTGGAGCAGCGACTGCTACAATGAGCAGTTCTTC.

This chain links TRBV14 with TRBJ2-7, with 11 positions matching TRBD1. This CDR3 spans 19 amino acids. With 4 bases clipped from V and 7 bases from J, the junction kept 21 bases outside the gene matches. CDR1 and CDR2 (germline): SGHDN, FVKESK. The CDR3: CASSRPWTGGSPPLGEQYF. The CDR3 DNA reads TGTGCCAGCAGCCGTCCCTGGACAGGGGGCTCGCCCCCCCTTGGGGAGCAGTACTTC.

The table lists this clonotype with a few counts. The chain combines TRBV5-1 with TRBJ2-7; D gene ambiguous. V lost 0 bases and J 0 bases, leaving 7 bases between the germline ends. Germline values: CDR1 SGHRS, CDR2 YFSETQ. The CDR3 has 14 residues. CDR3 sequence reads: CASSLGEPSYEQYF. CDR3 DNA sequence: TGCGCCAGCAGCTTGGGGGAACCCTCCTACGAGCAGTACTTC.

There are many counts of this clonotype. J is TRBJ1-5 and V is TRBV11-2; D not resolved. The V gene lost 3 bases and the J gene lost 5 bases, with 11 bases spanning the gap. Germline CDR1 is SGHAT and CDR2 is FQNNGV. CDR3 length equals 14 residues. Here the CDR3 DNA reads TGTGCCAGCAGCTTCGACTCTACTCATCAGCCCCAGCATTTT. It encodes CASSFDSTHQPQHF.

This clonotype occurred many times. The chain uses TRBV7-8 and TRBJ2-3, with D perhaps matching TRBD2 (6 bases). Germline lookup yields CDR1 SGHVS and CDR2 FQNEAQ. There are 16 residues in the CDR3. Trimming removed 5 bases from V and 1 base from J, with 16 bases in between. The CDR3 loop is CASSPHTSSGTDTQYF. CDR3 in DNA: TGTGCCAGCAGCCCCCATACTAGCTCCGGCACAGATACGCAGTATTTT.

A few counts support this clonotype. The chain joins TRBV20-1 to TRBJ2-3, with D perhaps TRBD1 or TRBD2 (5 bases each). Germline values: CDR1 DFQATT, CDR2 SNEGSKA (reference sequence). The CDR3 runs 14 residues. The CDR3 DNA follows: TGCAGCCCTAGAGGGACCGGATCCCAAGATACGCAGTATTTT. This gives the protein CSPRGTGSQDTQYF.

This clonotype was seen a handful of times. The chain has TRBV10-3 and TRBJ1-6; D is ambiguous. V lost 7 bases to trimming and J lost 7 bases, with 14 bases between them. The length of the CDR3 is 14 residues. The germline CDR1 and CDR2 sequences are ENHRY and SYGVKD. Written as DNA, the CDR3 is TGTGCCATCAAAACAACCGGGTCCAATTCACCCCTCCACTTT. Protein: CAIKTTGSNSPLHF.

There are a few counts of this clonotype. V gene TRBV29-1 combines with J gene TRBJ2-2; 9 bases fit TRBD1. Per the germline V gene, CDR1 is SQVTM and CDR2 is ANQGSEA. The CDR3 has 12 residues. The CDR3: CNRTGVRRELFF. CDR3 coding DNA: TGCAACCGGACAGGGGTGAGGAGGGAGCTGTTTTTT.

The table lists this clonotype with many counts. This chain joins TRBV27 and TRBJ2-1; D not certain. V lost 0 bases, J lost 7 bases, and 16 bases lay in between. The CDR3 totals 16 residues. CDR1 is MNHEY, CDR2 SMNVEV, per germline (reference sequence). CDR3 DNA: TGTGCCAGCAGTTTATCGTCCGATCGGCCGTGGAATGAGCAGTTCTTC. It yields the protein CASSLSSDRPWNEQFF.

The chain carries TRBV19 and TRBJ1-5; possible D gene TRBD1, 5 bases. The V gene lost 3 bases and the J gene lost 5 bases, with 20 bases spanning the gap. This CDR3 has 17 amino acids. Germline CDR1 LNHDA, CDR2 SQIVND (reference sequence). CDR3 nucleotide sequence: TGTGCCAGTAGTATCCGACAGTTAGCCGGAGGACATCAGCCCCAGCATTTT. Amino acid sequence: CASSIRQLAGGHQPQHF. Supplemented by reference TRBV19 and TRBJ1-5, the full variable domain reads DGGITQSPKYLFRKEGQNVTLSCEQNLNHDAMYWYRQDPGQGLRLIYYSQIVNDFQKGDIAEGYSVSREKKESFPLTVTSAQKNPTAFYLCASSIRQLAGGHQPQHFGDGTRLSIL.

This clonotype turned up a few times. This may come from a read error, since a much larger clone is one base off. The chain links TRBV27 to TRBJ2-7; either TRBD1 or TRBD2 may supply D (5 bases each). This CDR3 spans 14 amino acids. CDR1 is MNHEY, CDR2 SMNVEV, per germline (reference sequence). V was clipped by 1 base and J by 2 bases, with 9 bases between them. CDR3 nucleotide sequence: TGTGCCAGCAGTTTATTGGGGGAACCCTACGAGCAGTACTTC. Its protein product is CASSLLGEPYEQYF.